This T cell receptor (beta chain) was found in a study of T cells in Graves' hyperthyroidism and ophthalmopathy. Regarding the study as a whole: Ophthalmopathy got predicted by the model a median around 6.6 months before its onset.

The J segment lost 6 bases and the V segment lost 2 bases, leaving 14 bases of the junction unmatched. The germline V gene encodes CDR1 MNHEY and CDR2 SMNVEV (reference sequence). CDR3 length: 17 residues. From around 11 ml of fresh peripheral blood, PBMCs were isolated. As concerns this clonotype: Its antigen is undetermined.

Researchers amplified the TCR beta CDR3 regions from RNA transcripts. Initially, a first-round RT-PCR of the TCR CDR3 employed the HTBI primer set. TCRdb independently ran MiXCR on the multiplex PCR reads; one entry per CDR3 protein. The repertoire holds under 350,000 distinct CDR3 sequences, with roughly 13% as singletons. Sequencing was performed on blood. The chain has TRBV27 and TRBJ1-2, with 8 bases matching TRBD1. This TCR was recovered from a woman aged 40-49 years with Graves' ophthalmopathy. CDR3 in DNA: TGTGCCAGCAGTTTAGTGAACTCGGCCGTGGACAGGGATGGCTACACCTTC. It is translated as CASSLVNSAVDRDGYTF.